The subject of this entry is one TCR beta chain. One junction end disagrees with the germline gene, perhaps due to a read error. The CDR3 has 11 residues. Germline V gene data show CDR1 as SQVTM and CDR2 as ANQGSEA. This sample stems from a study of regulatory T cells in long-lasting Graves disease. Relying on iRepertoire HTBI primers and Arm-PCR of CDR3 regions, the team built TCR beta libraries. TCRdb used MiXCR to reprocess the multiplex PCR reads, holding one entry per CDR3 protein. The data contain some 330,000 distinct CDR3 sequences, 10% to 15% of them singletons. Time point meaning: newly diagnosed GD, antithyroid drugs for less than 3 months. The TCR library was prepared using RNA isolated from PBMCs. Each of the patients was recruited from an endocrinology department situated in Xi'an, China. A further study also used this sample, focusing on T cells in Graves' hyperthyroidism and ophthalmopathy. That paper adds: Initially, a first-round RT-PCR of the TCR CDR3 employed the HTBI primer set.

The source of this sequence is a woman aged 18-29 years with Graves disease. V and J are TRBV29-1 and TRBJ2-7, with D perhaps TRBD1 (6 bases). The sequencing here drew on peripheral blood mononuclear cells (PBMCs), taken at new diagnosis, from a patient treated with antithyroid drugs. The CDR3 region is CSRTVQYEQYF. CDR3 DNA: TGTAGCAGGACAGTGCAGTACGAGCAGTACTTC.